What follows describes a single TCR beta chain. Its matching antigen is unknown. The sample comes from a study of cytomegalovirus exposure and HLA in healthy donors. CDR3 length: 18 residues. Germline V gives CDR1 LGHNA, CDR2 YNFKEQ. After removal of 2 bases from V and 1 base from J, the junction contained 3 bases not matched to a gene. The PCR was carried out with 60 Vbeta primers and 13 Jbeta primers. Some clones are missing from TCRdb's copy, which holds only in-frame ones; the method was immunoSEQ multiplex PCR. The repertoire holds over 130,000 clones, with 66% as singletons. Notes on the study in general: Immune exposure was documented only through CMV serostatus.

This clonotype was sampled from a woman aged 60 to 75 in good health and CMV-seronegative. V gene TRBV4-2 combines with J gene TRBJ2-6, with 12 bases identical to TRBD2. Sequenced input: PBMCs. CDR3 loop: CASSQYGLAGSGANVLTF. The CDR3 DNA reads TGTGCCAGCAGCCAATACGGACTAGCGGGGTCTGGGGCCAACGTCCTGACTTTC.